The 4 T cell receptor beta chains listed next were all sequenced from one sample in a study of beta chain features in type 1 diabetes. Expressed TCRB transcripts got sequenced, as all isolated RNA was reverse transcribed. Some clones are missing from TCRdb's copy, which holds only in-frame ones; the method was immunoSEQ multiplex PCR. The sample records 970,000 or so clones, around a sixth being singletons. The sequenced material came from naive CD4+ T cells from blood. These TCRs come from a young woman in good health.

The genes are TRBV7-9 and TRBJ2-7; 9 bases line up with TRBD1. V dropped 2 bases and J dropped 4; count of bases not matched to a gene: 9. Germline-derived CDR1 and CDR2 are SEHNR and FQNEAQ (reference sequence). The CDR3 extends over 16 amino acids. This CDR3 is CASSLTGQGNIYEQYF. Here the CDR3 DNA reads TGTGCCAGCAGCTTAACGGGACAGGGAAATATATACGAGCAGTACTTC. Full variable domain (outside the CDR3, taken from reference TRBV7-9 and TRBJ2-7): DTGVSQNPRHKITKRGQNVTFRCDPISEHNRLYWYRQTLGQGPEFLTYFQNEAQLEKSRLLSDRFSAERPKGSFSTLEIQRTEQGDSAMYLCASSLTGQGNIYEQYFGPGTRLTVT.

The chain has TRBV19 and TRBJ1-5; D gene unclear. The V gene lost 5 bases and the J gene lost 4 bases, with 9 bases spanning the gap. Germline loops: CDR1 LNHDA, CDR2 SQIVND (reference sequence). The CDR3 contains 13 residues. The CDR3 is CASSFEGNQPQHF. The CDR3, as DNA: TGTGCCAGTAGTTTTGAGGGTAATCAGCCCCAGCATTTT.

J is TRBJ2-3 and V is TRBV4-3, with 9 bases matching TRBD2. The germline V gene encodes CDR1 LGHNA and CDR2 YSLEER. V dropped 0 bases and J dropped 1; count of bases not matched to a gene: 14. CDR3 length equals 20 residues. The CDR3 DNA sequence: TGCGCCAGCAGCCAAGATCGCAGGGGTCTACGGACTAGCGGCACAGATACGCAGTATTTT. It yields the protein CASSQDRRGLRTSGTDTQYF.

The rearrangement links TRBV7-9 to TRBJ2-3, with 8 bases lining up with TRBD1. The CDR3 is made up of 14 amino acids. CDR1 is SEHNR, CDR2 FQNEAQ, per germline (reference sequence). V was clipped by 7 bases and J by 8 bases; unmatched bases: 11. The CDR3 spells CASTPGTGSFTQYF. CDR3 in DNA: TGTGCCAGCACTCCGGGGACAGGTTCGTTTACGCAGTATTTT. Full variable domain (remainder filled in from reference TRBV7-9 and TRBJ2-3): DTGVSQNPRHKITKRGQNVTFRCDPISEHNRLYWYRQTLGQGPEFLTYFQNEAQLEKSRLLSDRFSAERPKGSFSTLEIQRTEQGDSAMYLCASTPGTGSFTQYFGPGTRLTVL.